The 30 T cell receptor beta chains listed next were all sequenced from one sample in a study of blood T cell repertoires in COVID-19. This table comes from immunoSEQ multiplex PCR, and its TCRdb copy is limited to in-frame clones, with some not included. The sample consists of about 96,000 clones, 84% of them appearing once. Sample: peripheral blood. The receptors derive from a woman aged 60-75 years with acute or convalescent COVID-19.

This chain joins TRBV7-9 and TRBJ2-7; 7 bases agree with TRBD1. This CDR3 is built from 13 residues. Germline trimming cut 6 bases from V and 2 bases from J; bases unmatched to any gene: 4. Germline values: CDR1 SEHNR, CDR2 FQNEAQ (reference sequence). The CDR3 sequence is CASRTGAAYEQYF. The CDR3 DNA sequence: TGTGCCAGCAGAACAGGGGCGGCCTACGAGCAGTACTTC.

Only one count was recorded for this clone. The chain uses TRBV9 and TRBJ1-5, with D possibly matching TRBD1 (5 bases). Germline V gene data show CDR1 as SGDLS and CDR2 as YYNGEE. Trimming stripped 4 bases from V and 0 bases from J, with 23 bases between. This CDR3 is 19 amino acids long. CDR3 bases: TGTGCCAGCAGCTCCCGAGATCTGGTGTGCAGGGATAGCAATCAGCCCCAGCATTTT. This sequence encodes CASSSRDLVCRDSNQPQHF.

The chain combines TRBV29-1 with TRBJ2-3; D not certain. V lost 8 bases and J lost 4, with 16 bases in between. This CDR3 region has 13 residues. CDR1 and CDR2 (germline): SQVTM, ANQGSEA. The CDR3: CSTSRLSADTQYF. The CDR3 DNA reads as TGCAGCACATCCCGATTGAGCGCAGATACGCAGTATTTT.

The count of this clone is one. The chain employs TRBV18 and TRBJ1-6; 8 bases match TRBD1. This CDR3 has 14 residues. V dropped 4 bases and J dropped 6; count of bases not matched to a gene: 2. Looked up from germline, CDR1 is KGHSH and CDR2 is LQKENI. CDR3 residues: CASSQQGGNSPLHF. In DNA, the CDR3 is TGTGCCAGCTCACAACAGGGGGGTAATTCACCCCTCCACTTT.

This clone was found once. This sequence joins TRBV3-1 (or the pseudogene TRBV3-2) and TRBJ1-1; 8 bases fit TRBD1. This CDR3 spans 16 amino acids. Germline-derived CDR1 and CDR2 are LGHDT and YNNKEL (reference sequence). Unmatched junction bases numbered 7, after V lost 4 bases and J lost 0 bases. The CDR3 sequence: CASSLGTGQMNTEAFF. CDR3 in DNA: TGTGCCAGCAGCCTCGGGACAGGCCAGATGAACACTGAAGCTTTCTTT.

The rearrangement joins TRBV30 to TRBJ1-2; no firm D call. This CDR3 has 13 residues. Trimming removed 0 bases at V and 8 bases at J, with 13 bases between. CDR1 is GTSNPN and CDR2 is SVGIG in the germline V gene (reference sequence). The CDR3 is CAWSVTAPRGYTF. The CDR3 nucleotides read TGTGCCTGGAGTGTAACAGCCCCAAGGGGCTACACCTTC.

The V gene is TRBV4-1, the J gene TRBJ2-1, with a weak D call TRBD2 (5 bases). Germline CDR1 reads MGHRA; CDR2 reads YSYEKL. The CDR3 totals 14 residues. Trimming took 5 bases from V and 5 from J, leaving 13 bases between them. The CDR3 sequence is CASSAGLGNNEQFF. The CDR3, as DNA: TGCGCCAGCAGCGCCGGACTGGGGAACAATGAGCAGTTCTTC.

The chain links TRBV7-6 to TRBJ1-2; D not resolved. V lost 3 bases, J lost 6 bases, and 11 bases lay in between. Germline lookup yields CDR1 SGHVS and CDR2 FNYEAQ. The CDR3 contains 13 residues. CDR3 amino acids: CASSLGPGDGYTF. CDR3 in DNA: TGTGCCAGCAGCTTGGGTCCCGGGGATGGCTACACCTTC.

This chain connects TRBV2 to TRBJ1-3, with D perhaps TRBD1 (5 bases). CDR3 length equals 17 residues. Germline assignment: CDR1 SNHLY and CDR2 FYNNEI. Trimming took 5 bases from V and 1 from J, leaving 18 bases between them. CDR3 loop: CASSNRVSGLSGNTIYF. CDR3 DNA sequence: TGTGCCAGCAGTAATAGGGTTTCAGGGTTGTCTGGAAACACCATATATTTT.

This sequence joins TRBV28 and TRBJ2-2, with 8 bases that match TRBD1. Per germline, CDR1 MDHEN and CDR2 SYDVKM. The CDR3 is 14 amino acids. V lost 8 bases, J lost 1 base, and 3 bases stayed unmatched. CDR3 residues: CASLGTGNTGELFF. The CDR3 nucleotides are TGTGCCAGCCTCGGGACAGGGAACACCGGGGAGCTGTTTTTT.

This chain joins TRBV3-1 (or the pseudogene TRBV3-2) and TRBJ2-2, with D hard to call. Germline V CDR1 and CDR2: LGHDT, YNNKEL (reference sequence). V was pared by 4 bases and J by 2 bases, with 8 bases between. The CDR3 loop spans 14 amino acids. The CDR3 DNA reads as TGTGCCAGCAGCCGAGCTTCTAACACCGGGGAGCTGTTTTTT. This encodes CASSRASNTGELFF.

The chain is built from TRBV9 and TRBJ2-5; no firm D call. Germline CDR1 and CDR2: SGDLS and YYNGEE. The CDR3 extends over 13 amino acids. Between the trimmed V and J ends, which lost 3 bases and 5 bases, there was a span of 11 bases. CDR3 region: CASSARPPETQYF. For the CDR3, the DNA is TGTGCCAGCAGCGCGCGCCCTCCCGAGACCCAGTACTTC. Complete variable domain (other parts from reference TRBV9 and TRBJ2-5): DSGVTQTPKHLITATGQRVTLRCSPRSGDLSVYWYQQSLDQGLQFLIQYYNGEERAKGNILERFSAQQFPDLHSELNLSSLELGDSALYFCASSARPPETQYFGPGTRLLVL.

The chain recombines TRBV10-2 with TRBJ1-2; TRBD1 agrees at 8 bases. This CDR3 spans 12 amino acids. Germline loops: CDR1 WSHSY, CDR2 SAAADI. With V trimmed by 8 bases and J by 3 bases, 2 bases remained unmatched. The CDR3 here is CASSQGDYGYTF. The CDR3 DNA is TGCGCCAGCTCACAGGGGGACTATGGCTACACCTTC.

CDR3: CASNSGGGGTQYF. CDR3 nucleotides: TGTGCCAGCAATAGCGGGGGAGGTGGTACGCAGTATTTT. The chain uses TRBV6-5 and TRBJ2-3; 9 positions match TRBD2. The junction had 7 bases not matched to a gene; V was cut back by 7 bases and J by 8 bases. The germline V gene encodes CDR1 MNHEY and CDR2 SVGAGI. The CDR3 totals 13 residues.

The gene calls are TRBV10-3 and TRBJ2-3, with 9 positions matching TRBD2. This CDR3 is built from 17 residues. Per the germline V gene, CDR1 is ENHRY and CDR2 is SYGVKD. V trimming: 6 bases; J trimming: 0 bases; junction bases outside the gene matches: 10. CDR3 in amino acids: CAISEGVAGASTDTQYF. CDR3 bases: TGTGCCATCAGCGAGGGCGTAGCGGGGGCTAGCACAGATACGCAGTATTTT.

This clone has ten or more counts. The chain carries TRBV7-9 and TRBJ1-6; 8 bases fit TRBD1. J was trimmed by 7 bases and V by 4 bases; bases with no gene match: 9. CDR1 SEHNR and CDR2 FQNEAQ come from the germline V gene (reference sequence). The CDR3 has 16 residues. CDR3 coding DNA: TGTGCCAGCAGCTCAGGACAGGGAGGTCGCAATTCACCCCTCCACTTT. It encodes CASSSGQGGRNSPLHF.

This chain uses TRBV13 with TRBJ2-3; 10 bases are shared with TRBD2. J was trimmed by 3 bases and V by 2 bases; bases with no gene match: 5. There are 16 residues in the CDR3. The germline gives CDR1 PRHDT, CDR2 FYEKMQ (reference sequence). CDR3 region: CASSLMTSGPTDTQYF. The CDR3 bases are TGTGCCAGCAGCTTAATGACTAGCGGGCCTACAGATACGCAGTATTTT.

The CDR3 DNA reads as TGTGCCAGCTCACCACTCGGGACAGGGGGCCTCCAGCCCCAGCATTTT. Translated: CASSPLGTGGLQPQHF. This rearrangement joins TRBV18 to TRBJ1-5; 12 bases fit TRBD1. V shed 1 base, J shed 7 bases, and the junction held 5 bases outside the gene matches. Germline V lookup: CDR1 KGHSH, CDR2 LQKENI. This CDR3 contains 16 residues. Supplemented by reference TRBV18 and TRBJ1-5, the full variable domain reads NAGVMQNPRHLVRRRGQEARLRCSPMKGHSHVYWYRQLPEEGLKFMVYLQKENIIDESGMPKERFSAEFPKEGPSILRIQQVVRGDSAAYFCASSPLGTGGLQPQHFGDGTRLSIL.

The genes are TRBV14 and TRBJ1-2, with TRBD1 matching over 7 bases. CDR1 and CDR2 from the germline V gene are SGHDN and FVKESK. Trimming removed 0 bases from V and 4 bases from J; junction bases left unmatched: 5. The CDR3 has 15 residues. The CDR3 spells CASSQEQGWFYGYTF. In DNA form, the CDR3 reads TGTGCCAGCAGCCAAGAACAGGGGTGGTTCTATGGCTACACCTTC. Full variable domain (remainder filled in from reference TRBV14 and TRBJ1-2): EAGVTQFPSHSVIEKGQTVTLRCDPISGHDNLYWYRRVMGKEIKFLLHFVKESKQDESGMPNNRFLAERTGGTYSTLKVQPAELEDSGVYFCASSQEQGWFYGYTFGSGTRLTVV.

The chain combines TRBV2 with TRBJ2-1; 12 nucleotides align to TRBD2. From germline, CDR1 is SNHLY and CDR2 FYNNEI. The CDR3 has 14 amino acids. The V gene end was trimmed by 7 bases and the J gene end by 7 bases; junction bases not matched to a gene: 5. The CDR3 protein is CASMRTSGENEQFF. DNA for the CDR3: TGTGCCAGCATGAGGACTAGCGGGGAAAATGAGCAGTTCTTC.

This clone has a handful of counts. J is TRBJ2-5 and V is TRBV6-5; 8 nucleotides match TRBD2. The CDR3 has 14 amino acids. Germline V gives CDR1 MNHEY, CDR2 SVGAGI. V trimming: 7 bases; J trimming: 7 bases; junction bases outside the gene matches: 11. The CDR3 sequence: CASTSGGPKGTQYF. The CDR3 region has the DNA TGTGCCAGCACCTCGGGGGGGCCGAAAGGGACCCAGTACTTC.

The chain combines TRBV28 with TRBJ1-4; D is uncertain. V shed 8 bases and J shed 2 bases, with 9 bases lying between them. The CDR3 contains 13 residues. The germline V gene has CDR1 MDHEN and CDR2 SYDVKM. CDR3 nucleotide sequence: TGTGCCAGCCTTGACACCACTAATGAAAAACTGTTTTTT. It yields the protein CASLDTTNEKLFF.

This clone came up a few times. CDR3 in amino acids: CASSTRDRVNYGYTF. In DNA form, the CDR3 reads TGTGCCAGTAGTACTCGGGACAGGGTTAACTATGGCTACACCTTC. The chain carries TRBV19 and TRBJ1-2; TRBD1 matches 9 bases. The germline CDR1 and CDR2 sequences are LNHDA and SQIVND (reference sequence). The CDR3 extends over 15 amino acids. With V trimmed by 4 bases and J by 1 base, 4 bases remained unmatched.

V is TRBV5-1 and J is TRBJ1-4; D call uncertain. CDR3 length: 15 residues. V was trimmed by 0 bases and J by 10 bases, leaving 16 bases between them. CDR1 and CDR2 from the germline V gene are SGHRS and YFSETQ. The CDR3 DNA follows: TGCGCCAGCAGCTTGGGCGAGCAAGGACTAGGAAAACTGTTTTTT. Protein product: CASSLGEQGLGKLFF.

This sequence joins TRBV19 and TRBJ1-4, with TRBD1 as a possible D gene (5 bases). V gave up 4 bases and J gave up 11 bases, with 20 bases separating them. The CDR3 consists of 15 residues. CDR1 and CDR2 from the germline V gene are LNHDA and SQIVND (reference sequence). CDR3 loop: CASSTRRGPPVKLFF. The DNA for the CDR3 is TGTGCCAGTAGTACCCGGCGGGGCCCGCCGGTGAAACTGTTTTTT.

This clone was found once. This chain links TRBV2 with TRBJ2-6, with no clear D. The V gene lost 8 bases and the J gene lost 3 bases, with 5 bases spanning the gap. Germline assignment: CDR1 SNHLY and CDR2 FYNNEI. The CDR3 extends over 12 amino acids. For the CDR3, the DNA is TGTGCCAGCGGCCGTGGGGCCAACGTCCTGACTTTC. Translation: CASGRGANVLTF.

V and J are TRBV4-1 and TRBJ1-4, with 8 bases aligning to TRBD1. The CDR3 runs to 15 residues. CDR1 is MGHRA, CDR2 YSYEKL, per germline. Germline trimming cut 4 bases from V and 1 base from J; bases unmatched to any gene: 2. The CDR3 spells CASSRGQGTNEKLFF. For the CDR3, the DNA is TGCGCCAGCAGCCGAGGACAGGGAACTAATGAAAAACTGTTTTTT.

In DNA, the CDR3 is TGTGCCAGCAGCCAAGTAGGACAGATCTATAATTCACCCCTCCACTTT. Protein: CASSQVGQIYNSPLHF. The V gene is TRBV3-1 (or the pseudogene TRBV3-2), the J gene TRBJ1-6, with D possibly being TRBD1 (6 bases). The CDR3 is 16 residues long. V was cut by 1 base and J by 3 bases, with 10 bases left in between. Germline V gene data show CDR1 as LGHDT and CDR2 as YNNKEL (reference sequence).

The chain joins TRBV7-9 to TRBJ2-3, with 11 positions matching TRBD1. In germline, CDR1 is SEHNR, CDR2 FQNEAQ (reference sequence). This CDR3 spans 14 amino acids. The V segment lost 8 bases and the J segment 6 bases; nucleotides outside the gene matches: 7. The CDR3 is CASGRTGGHDTQYF. The CDR3, as DNA: TGTGCCAGCGGGAGGACAGGGGGCCATGATACGCAGTATTTT.

This rearrangement joins TRBV9 to TRBJ2-3; TRBD2 agrees at 8 bases. Germline V lookup: CDR1 SGDLS, CDR2 YYNGEE. The ends lost 0 bases at V and 5 bases at J; junction bases unmatched: 14. This CDR3 comprises 18 residues. DNA for the CDR3: TGTGCCAGCAGCGTAGAAGGTTCTAGCGGGTGGGGGGGAGATACGCAGTATTTT. This codes for CASSVEGSSGWGGDTQYF.